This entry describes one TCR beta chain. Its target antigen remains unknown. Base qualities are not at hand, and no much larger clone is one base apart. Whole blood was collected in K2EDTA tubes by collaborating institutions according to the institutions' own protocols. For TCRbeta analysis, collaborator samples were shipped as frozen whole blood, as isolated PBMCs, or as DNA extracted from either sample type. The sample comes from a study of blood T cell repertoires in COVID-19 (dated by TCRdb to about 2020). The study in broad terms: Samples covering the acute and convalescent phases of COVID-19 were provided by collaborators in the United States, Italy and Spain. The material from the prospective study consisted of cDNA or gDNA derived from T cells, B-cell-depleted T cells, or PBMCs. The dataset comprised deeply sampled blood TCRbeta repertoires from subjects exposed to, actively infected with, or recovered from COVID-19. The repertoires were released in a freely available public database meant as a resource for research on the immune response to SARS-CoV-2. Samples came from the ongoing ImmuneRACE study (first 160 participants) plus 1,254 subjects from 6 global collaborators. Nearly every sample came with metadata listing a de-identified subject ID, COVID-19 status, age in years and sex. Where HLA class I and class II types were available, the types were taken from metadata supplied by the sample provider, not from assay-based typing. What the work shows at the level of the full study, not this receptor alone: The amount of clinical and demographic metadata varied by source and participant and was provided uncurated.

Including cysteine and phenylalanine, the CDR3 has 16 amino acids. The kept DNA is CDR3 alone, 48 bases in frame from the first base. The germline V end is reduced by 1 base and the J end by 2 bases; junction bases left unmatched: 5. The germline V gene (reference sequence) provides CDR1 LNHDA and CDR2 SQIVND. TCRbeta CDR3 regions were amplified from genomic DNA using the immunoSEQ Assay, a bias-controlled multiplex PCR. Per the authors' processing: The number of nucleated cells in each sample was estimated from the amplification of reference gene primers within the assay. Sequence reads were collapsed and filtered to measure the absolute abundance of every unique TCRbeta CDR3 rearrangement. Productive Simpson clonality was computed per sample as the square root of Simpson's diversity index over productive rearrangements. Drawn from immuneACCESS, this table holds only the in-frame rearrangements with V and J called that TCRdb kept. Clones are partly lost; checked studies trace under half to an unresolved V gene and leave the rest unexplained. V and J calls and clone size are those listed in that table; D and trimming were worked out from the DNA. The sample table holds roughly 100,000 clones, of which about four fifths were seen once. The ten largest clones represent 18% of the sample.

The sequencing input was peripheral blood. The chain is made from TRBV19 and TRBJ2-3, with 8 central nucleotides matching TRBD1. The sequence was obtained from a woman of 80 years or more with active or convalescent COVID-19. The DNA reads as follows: TGTGCCAGTAGTATAGGCAGACAGGGGTACACAGATACGCAGTATTTT. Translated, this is CASSIGRQGYTDTQYF.